Below, 15 T cell receptor beta chains from the same sample are listed, as sequenced in a study of identical twins. TCRdb re-called the 5' RACE reads with MiXCR, one entry per CDR3 protein. The table has approximately 190,000 distinct CDR3 sequences, approximately 16% seen once. These data are also associated with another study on T cells expressing NK-cell markers.

Sequenced material: CD8+ T cells sorted from blood. These receptors all stem from a woman aged 18-29 years in good health.

This clonotype showed up just a few times. This chain uses TRBV11-2 with TRBJ1-2; D is undetermined. The CDR3 sequence is 14 residues long. Germline-derived CDR1 and CDR2 are SGHAT and FQNNGV. Trimming left V 1 base short and J 2 bases short, with 8 bases between. The CDR3 DNA is TGTGCCAGCAGCTTAGGGGCAGTCAACTATGGCTACACCTTC. Translated, it gives CASSLGAVNYGYTF.

This clonotype was counted only a few times. V is TRBV7-6 and J is TRBJ2-1; D unresolved. The CDR3 sequence is 14 residues long. Trimming removed 0 bases from V and 5 bases from J, with 8 bases in between. CDR1 and CDR2 from the germline V gene are SGHVS and FNYEAQ. The CDR3 sequence is CASSLATPHNEQFF. The CDR3 coding sequence is TGTGCCAGCAGCTTAGCGACGCCCCACAATGAGCAGTTCTTC.

The V call is TRBV7-8, the J call TRBJ2-4; no reliable D call. This CDR3 contains 16 residues. V gave up 1 base and J gave up 1 base, with 11 bases separating them. Per the germline V gene, CDR1 is SGHVS and CDR2 is FQNEAQ. CDR3 coding DNA: TGTGCCAGCAGCTTAGGACCATTCGCGGCCAAAAACATTCAGTACTTC. Translating gives CASSLGPFAAKNIQYF.

This clonotype was seen only a few times. V and J are TRBV4-3 and TRBJ2-3, with a tentative D call TRBD1 (6 bases). This CDR3 region has 14 residues. Germline V gene data show CDR1 as LGHNA and CDR2 as YSLEER. V lost 2 bases, J lost 5 bases, and 11 bases lay in between. CDR3 protein: CASSQSRGGDTQYF. The CDR3 DNA is TGCGCCAGCAGCCAATCTCGAGGGGGAGATACGCAGTATTTT.

The rearrangement joins TRBV6-4 to TRBJ2-6, with 7 nucleotides matching TRBD2. V lost 3 bases, J lost 1 base, and 0 bases stayed unmatched. CDR3 length: 15 amino acids. From germline, CDR1 is MRHNA and CDR2 SNTAGT. The CDR3 DNA sequence: TGTGCCAGCAGTGATAGCGGGTCTGGGGCCAACGTCCTGACTTTC. Its translation is CASSDSGSGANVLTF.

The chain has TRBV7-9 and TRBJ1-1, with D possibly matching TRBD1 (6 bases). Trimming left V 4 bases short and J 3 bases short, with 12 bases between. Germline CDR1 reads SEHNR; CDR2 reads FQNEAQ (reference sequence). CDR3 length equals 14 residues. CDR3 residues: CASSSRAGDTEAFF. The CDR3 nucleotides read TGTGCCAGCAGCTCTAGAGCAGGGGACACTGAAGCTTTCTTT.

This clonotype was detected only a few times. The J gene is TRBJ1-1, the V gene TRBV12-3 or TRBV12-4; D is uncertain. The CDR3 totals 11 residues. V was pared by 5 bases and J by 7 bases, with 8 bases between. DNA of the CDR3: TGTGCCAGCAGTGGCCGGAATGAAGCTTTCTTT. Residues: CASSGRNEAFF.

The chain employs TRBV12-3 or TRBV12-4 and TRBJ2-7; D is uncertain. Trimming cost V 3 bases and J 6 bases, with 12 bases left between them. This CDR3 contains 13 residues. CDR3 region: CASSFVATGEQYF. The CDR3 region has the DNA TGTGCCAGCAGTTTCGTAGCCACCGGCGAGCAGTACTTC.

This clonotype was recorded a few times. V gene TRBV3-1 combines with J gene TRBJ2-3, with 11 bases matching TRBD2. The CDR3 sequence is 17 residues long. The V segment lost 2 bases and the J segment 3 bases; nucleotides outside the gene matches: 7. Germline loops: CDR1 LGHDT, CDR2 YNNKEL (reference sequence). CDR3 residues: CASSQSLLAGVTDTQYF. For the CDR3, the DNA is TGTGCCAGCAGCCAATCCCTACTAGCGGGAGTAACAGATACGCAGTATTTT.

This clonotype has more than one count but fewer than ten. This chain connects TRBV30 to TRBJ2-3; no definite D call. Trimming took 0 bases from V and 6 from J, leaving 19 bases between them. Looked up from germline, CDR1 is GTSNPN and CDR2 is SVGIG (reference sequence). The CDR3 sequence is 16 residues long. CDR3 DNA: TGTGCCTGGAGTGTACTCGAGCGTCGTGGTGTGGATACGCAGTATTTT. Protein product: CAWSVLERRGVDTQYF.

A few counts support this clonotype. V gene TRBV27 combines with J gene TRBJ2-1, with 11 bases fitting TRBD2. From germline, CDR1 is MNHEY and CDR2 SMNVEV (reference sequence). The V gene end was trimmed by 6 bases and the J gene end by 8 bases; junction bases not matched to a gene: 6. The CDR3 runs to 14 residues. The CDR3 bases are TGTGCCAGCAGGGCTAGCGGGAGGAAGGATGAGCAGTTCTTC. Encoded protein: CASRASGRKDEQFF.

This rearrangement joins TRBV7-9 to TRBJ1-2; D uncertain. There are 13 residues in the CDR3. The germline gives CDR1 SEHNR, CDR2 FQNEAQ (reference sequence). V was clipped by 5 bases and J by 10 bases, with 17 bases between them. CDR3 DNA sequence: TGTGCCAGCAGCCAAATCGAGAGCGGATACTACACCTTC. This encodes CASSQIESGYYTF.

The chain carries TRBV29-1 and TRBJ2-1; TRBD1 matches at 9 bases. This CDR3 spans 14 amino acids. Per the germline V gene, CDR1 is SQVTM and CDR2 is ANQGSEA. V was pared by 6 bases and J by 12 bases, with 15 bases of the junction left unmatched. The CDR3: CSVIPGQGNLAQFF. CDR3 DNA: TGCAGCGTCATACCGGGACAGGGTAATTTAGCGCAGTTCTTC.

The chain carries TRBV5-5 and TRBJ2-1; the D gene is possibly TRBD2 (6 bases). The CDR3 extends over 16 amino acids. V was shortened by 5 bases and J by 0 bases, with 15 bases between the two germline ends. Germline CDR1 is SGHKS and CDR2 is YYEKEE (reference sequence). The CDR3 region is CASRPLAGSSYNEQFF. CDR3 bases: TGTGCCAGCAGGCCCTTGGCGGGAAGCTCCTACAATGAGCAGTTCTTC. Based on the CDR3 plus reference TRBV5-5 and TRBJ2-1, the full variable domain is DAGVTQSPTHLIKTRGQQVTLRCSPISGHKSVSWYQQVLGQGPQFIFQYYEKEERGRGNFPDRFSARQFPNYSSELNVNALLLGDSALYLCASRPLAGSSYNEQFFGPGTRLTVL.

V and J are TRBV3-1 and TRBJ1-1, with D unresolved. This CDR3 is 15 amino acids long. Germline CDR1 LGHDT, CDR2 YNNKEL (reference sequence). The V end lost 2 bases, the J end lost 1 base, and 11 bases lay between the germline ends. The CDR3 sequence is CASSQKSWGNTEAFF. The DNA for the CDR3 is TGTGCCAGCAGCCAAAAAAGTTGGGGGAACACTGAAGCTTTCTTT.